The 4 T cell receptor beta chains reported below all come from one sample, sequenced in a study of radiation and T cells in renal cell carcinoma (TCRdb year 2020). Interpreted using the paper, the time point label stands for: blood 4 weeks post-SBRT, at nephrectomy. This specimen's treatment or condition label, interpreted: 15 Gy SBRT to primary tumor, nephrectomy 4 weeks later. The method behind the library was the immunoSEQ multiplex PCR assay. Held by TCRdb, this immuneACCESS table contains in-frame sequences only and omits some clones. Under half of the omission traces to an unresolved V gene where checked; the cause of the rest is unknown. Here the sample has about 150,000 clones; 86% occur a single time. Roughly 17% of the sample belongs to the ten largest clones. The material sequenced was blood, taken from a patient whose treatment included radiotherapy and nephrectomy. These receptors were collected from a woman in her fifties or sixties with renal cell carcinoma.

The sample holds one count of this clone. The chain links TRBV7-9 to TRBJ2-3; no firm D call. V dropped 4 bases and J dropped 0 bases, with 5 bases sitting between them. CDR3 length equals 13 residues. Germline assignment: CDR1 SEHNR and CDR2 FQNEAQ (reference sequence). CDR3 region: CASSSPSTDTQYF. CDR3 DNA sequence: TGTGCCAGCAGCTCCCCAAGCACAGATACGCAGTATTTT.

The chain is built from TRBV4-3 and TRBJ2-7; 11 bases match TRBD2. The CDR3 extends over 17 amino acids. Germline V CDR1 and CDR2: LGHNA, YSLEER. Germline trimming cut 0 bases from V and 1 base from J; bases unmatched to any gene: 5. The CDR3 loop is CASSQDYASGGSYEQYF. The CDR3, as DNA: TGCGCCAGCAGCCAAGATTACGCTAGCGGGGGGTCCTACGAGCAGTACTTC.

V usage is TRBV15 and J usage is TRBJ2-7; D uncertain. The V end lost 4 bases, the J end lost 1 base, and 8 bases lay between the germline ends. The CDR3 runs to 13 residues. The germline V gene encodes CDR1 LNHNV and CDR2 YYDKDF (reference sequence). The CDR3 is CATSIRKSYEQYF. For the CDR3, the DNA is TGTGCCACCAGCATCAGAAAATCCTACGAGCAGTACTTC. Together with reference TRBV15 and TRBJ2-7, the CDR3 gives the full variable domain: DAMVIQNPRYQVTQFGKPVTLSCSQTLNHNVMYWYQQKSSQAPKLLFHYYDKDFNNEADTPDNFQSRRPNTSFCFLDIRSPGLGDTAMYLCATSIRKSYEQYFGPGTRLTVT.

This clone was observed a handful of times. The chain employs TRBV10-3 and TRBJ1-6, with D possibly TRBD1 on 5 matching bases. Germline V gives CDR1 ENHRY, CDR2 SYGVKD. V lost 4 bases to trimming and J lost 5 bases, with 12 bases between them. The CDR3 is made up of 15 amino acids. CDR3 sequence reads: CAISGGLTNNSPLHF. The CDR3 DNA follows: TGTGCCATCAGTGGGGGCCTGACCAATAATTCACCCCTCCACTTT.